The clone carrying this TCR beta chain appeared a few times. These data are taken from a study of blood T cell repertoires in COVID-19. Study-level information: COVID-19 samples collected from the United States, Italy and Spain covered acute and convalescent phases. From T cells, B-cell-depleted T cells, or PBMCs came the material, which was cDNA or gDNA.

This study enrolled people aged roughly 18 to 90 from roughly 22 US geographic areas. Per the authors' pipeline: It was from reference gene primer amplification that nucleated cell counts were estimated. Here immunoSEQ multiplex PCR was the method, and the copy in TCRdb shows in-frame clones only, minus some. Clone size and the V and J calls come from that table; the DNA yielded D and trimming. The table records around 200,000 clones, around 86% of them present only once. The J segment lost 4 bases and the V segment lost 4 bases, leaving 7 bases of the junction unmatched. The CDR3 contains 15 residues.

This clonotype was obtained from a middle-aged man with acute COVID-19. The rearrangement uses TRBV23-1 and TRBJ1-2; TRBD1 aligns across 9 bases. TRBV23-1 is an ORF, and what it does is uncertain. The specimen sequenced was PBMCs or T cells enriched from blood (not recorded which). The CDR3 reads CASSRGGQGSYGYTF. In DNA, the CDR3 is TGCGCCAGCAGTCGGGGGGGACAGGGCAGCTATGGCTACACCTTC.